Each of the 3 T cell receptor beta chains below was sequenced from the same sample in a study of shared clonotypes between healthy human individuals (dated by TCRdb to the early 2020s). Library method: the immunoSEQ multiplex PCR assay. This is the immuneACCESS table as TCRdb keeps it, with only in-frame sequences that have V and J called. A part of the clones is gone; compared with another copy, unresolved V genes explain less than half, and the rest is unexplained. This sample is represented by hundreds of thousands of clones; more than 70% of them were singletons. Of the sample, around 1.8% is held by the ten largest clones. Source material: memory CD4+ T cells sorted from blood. Taken with the paper, the label for cell subset or site translates to: CD45RA-negative fraction. These receptors originate from a woman aged 30 to 39 in good health.

The V call is TRBV30, the J call TRBJ1-2; no definite D call. CDR1 is GTSNPN, CDR2 SVGIG, per germline (reference sequence). The CDR3 runs 12 residues. V dropped 5 bases and J dropped 10 bases, with 17 bases sitting between them. The CDR3 sequence is CAWGRWAAYYTF. In nucleotides, the CDR3 is TGTGCCTGGGGTCGGTGGGCCGCTTACTACACCTTC.

The rearrangement uses TRBV27 and TRBJ2-4, with D possibly matching TRBD1 (5 bases). Trimming left V 6 bases short and J 0 bases short, with 12 bases between. CDR1 is MNHEY, CDR2 SMNVEV, per germline (reference sequence). The CDR3 spans 15 residues. DNA for the CDR3: TGTGCCAGCAGCCCTAGACAGTTAGCCAAAAACATTCAGTACTTC. Translation gives CASSPRQLAKNIQYF.

The V and J genes are TRBV11-3 and TRBJ2-2; D may correspond to TRBD1 or TRBD2 (5 bases each). V lost 5 bases to trimming and J lost 6 bases, with 13 bases between them. CDR3 length: 14 residues. The V gene's germline CDR1 is SGHNT and CDR2 YENEEA. The CDR3 region is CASSEARGAGELFF. CDR3 DNA sequence: TGTGCCAGCAGCGAAGCCCGAGGGGCCGGGGAGCTGTTTTTT.